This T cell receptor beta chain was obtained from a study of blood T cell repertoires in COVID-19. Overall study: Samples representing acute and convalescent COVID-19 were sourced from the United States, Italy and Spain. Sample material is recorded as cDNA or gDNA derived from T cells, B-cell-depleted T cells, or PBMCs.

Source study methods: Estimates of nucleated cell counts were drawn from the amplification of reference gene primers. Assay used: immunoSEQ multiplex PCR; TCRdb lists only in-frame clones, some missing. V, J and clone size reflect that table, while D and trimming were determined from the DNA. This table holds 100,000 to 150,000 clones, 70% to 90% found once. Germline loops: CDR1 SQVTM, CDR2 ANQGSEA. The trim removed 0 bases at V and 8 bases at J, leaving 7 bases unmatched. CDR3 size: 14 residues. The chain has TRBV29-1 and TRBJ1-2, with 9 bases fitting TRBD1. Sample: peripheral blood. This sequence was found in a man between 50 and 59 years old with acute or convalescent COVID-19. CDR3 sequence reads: CSVEESGTGTGYTF. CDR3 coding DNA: TGCAGCGTTGAAGAGTCCGGGACAGGGACCGGCTACACCTTC.